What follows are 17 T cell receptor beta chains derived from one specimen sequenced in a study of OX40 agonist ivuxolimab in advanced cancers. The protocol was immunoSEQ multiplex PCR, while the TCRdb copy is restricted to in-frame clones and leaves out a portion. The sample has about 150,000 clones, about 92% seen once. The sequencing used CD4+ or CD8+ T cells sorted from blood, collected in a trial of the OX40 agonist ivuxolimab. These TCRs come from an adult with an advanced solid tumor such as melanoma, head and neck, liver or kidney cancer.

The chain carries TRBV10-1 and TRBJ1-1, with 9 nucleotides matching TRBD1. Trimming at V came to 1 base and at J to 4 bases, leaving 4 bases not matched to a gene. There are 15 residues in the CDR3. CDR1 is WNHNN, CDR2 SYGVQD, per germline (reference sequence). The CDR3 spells CASSELGTGPTEAFF. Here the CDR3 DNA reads TGCGCCAGCAGTGAGTTGGGGACAGGGCCCACTGAAGCTTTCTTT.

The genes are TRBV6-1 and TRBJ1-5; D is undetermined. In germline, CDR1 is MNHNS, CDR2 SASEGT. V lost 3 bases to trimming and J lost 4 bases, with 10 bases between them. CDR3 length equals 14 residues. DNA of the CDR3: TGTGCCAGCAGTGAGGGCCCCGGTAATCAGCCCCAGCATTTT. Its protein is CASSEGPGNQPQHF.

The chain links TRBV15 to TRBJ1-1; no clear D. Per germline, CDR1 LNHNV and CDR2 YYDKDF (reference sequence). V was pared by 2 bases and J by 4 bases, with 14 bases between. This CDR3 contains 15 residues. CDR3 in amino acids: CATSRRIPSSTEAFF. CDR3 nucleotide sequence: TGTGCCACCAGCAGACGAATACCGAGCAGCACTGAAGCTTTCTTT.

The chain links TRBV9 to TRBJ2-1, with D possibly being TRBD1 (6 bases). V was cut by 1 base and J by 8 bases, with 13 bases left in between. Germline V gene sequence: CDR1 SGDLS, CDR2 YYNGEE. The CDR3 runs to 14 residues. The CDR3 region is CASSVYTGSDEQFF. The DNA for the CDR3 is TGTGCCAGCAGCGTATACACAGGGAGTGATGAGCAGTTCTTC.

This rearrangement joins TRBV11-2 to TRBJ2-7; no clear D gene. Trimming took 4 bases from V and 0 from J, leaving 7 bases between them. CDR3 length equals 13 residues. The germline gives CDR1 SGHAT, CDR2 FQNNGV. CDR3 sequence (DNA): TGTGCCAGCAGCTCGACCACCTCCTACGAGCAGTACTTC. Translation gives CASSSTTSYEQYF.

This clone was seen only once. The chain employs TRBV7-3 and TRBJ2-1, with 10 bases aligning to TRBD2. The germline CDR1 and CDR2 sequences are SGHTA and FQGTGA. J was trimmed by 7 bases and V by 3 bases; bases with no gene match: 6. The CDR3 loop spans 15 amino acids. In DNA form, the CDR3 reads TGTGCCAGCAGCTTTGCGGCTAGCGGGAGTAATGAGCAGTTCTTC. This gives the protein CASSFAASGSNEQFF.

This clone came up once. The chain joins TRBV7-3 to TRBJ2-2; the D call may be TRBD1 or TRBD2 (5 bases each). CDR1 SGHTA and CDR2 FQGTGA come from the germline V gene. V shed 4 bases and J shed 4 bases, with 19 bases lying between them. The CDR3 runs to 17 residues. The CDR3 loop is CASSSSGAQSRTGELFF. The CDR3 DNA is TGTGCCAGCAGCTCATCCGGGGCTCAGAGCCGCACCGGGGAGCTGTTTTTT.

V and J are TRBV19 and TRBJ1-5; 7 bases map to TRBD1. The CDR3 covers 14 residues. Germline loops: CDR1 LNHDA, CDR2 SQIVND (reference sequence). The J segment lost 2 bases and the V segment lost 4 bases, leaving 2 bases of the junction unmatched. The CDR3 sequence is CASSNTGGNQPQHF. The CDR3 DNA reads TGTGCCAGTAGTAATACAGGGGGCAATCAGCCCCAGCATTTT.

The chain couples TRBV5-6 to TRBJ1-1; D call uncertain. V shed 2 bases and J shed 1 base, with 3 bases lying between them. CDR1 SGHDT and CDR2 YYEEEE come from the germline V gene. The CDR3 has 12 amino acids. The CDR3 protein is CASSFGNTEAFF. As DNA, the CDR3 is TGTGCCAGCAGCTTTGGGAACACTGAAGCTTTCTTT.

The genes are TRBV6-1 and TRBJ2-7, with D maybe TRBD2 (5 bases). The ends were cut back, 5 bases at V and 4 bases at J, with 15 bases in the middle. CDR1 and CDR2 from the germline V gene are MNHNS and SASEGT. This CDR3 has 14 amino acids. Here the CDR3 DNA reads TGTGCCAGCAGTAACGGGGTTCAGGAGTACGAGCAGTACTTC. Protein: CASSNGVQEYEQYF.

For the CDR3, the DNA is TGTGCCAGCAGCTTAGGTTTTATGGGGGGCCATGAGAACTATGGCTACACCTTC. Translating gives CASSLGFMGGHENYGYTF. The chain combines TRBV7-6 with TRBJ1-2; tentatively, D is TRBD1 (6 bases). Germline V CDR1 and CDR2: SGHVS, FNYEAQ. The CDR3 consists of 18 residues. V shed 1 base and J shed 2 bases, with 20 bases lying between them.

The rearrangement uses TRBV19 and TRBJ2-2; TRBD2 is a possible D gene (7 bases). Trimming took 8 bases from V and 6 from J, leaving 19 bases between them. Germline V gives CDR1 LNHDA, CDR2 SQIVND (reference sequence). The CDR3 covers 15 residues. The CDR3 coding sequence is TGTGCCAGTCAAATCGGGGGGCAAAGGTCCGGGGAGCTGTTTTTT. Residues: CASQIGGQRSGELFF. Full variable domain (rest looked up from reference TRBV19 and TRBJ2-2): DGGITQSPKYLFRKEGQNVTLSCEQNLNHDAMYWYRQDPGQGLRLIYYSQIVNDFQKGDIAEGYSVSREKKESFPLTVTSAQKNPTAFYLCASQIGGQRSGELFFGEGSRLTVL.

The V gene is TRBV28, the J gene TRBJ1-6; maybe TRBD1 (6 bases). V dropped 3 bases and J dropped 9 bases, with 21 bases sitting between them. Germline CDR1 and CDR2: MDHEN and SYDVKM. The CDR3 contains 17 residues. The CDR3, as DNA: TGTGCCAGCAGTTTTAGGGGCTCTGTACAGGGAAGTTCACCCCTCCACTTT. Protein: CASSFRGSVQGSSPLHF. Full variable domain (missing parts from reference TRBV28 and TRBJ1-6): DVKVTQSSRYLVKRTGEKVFLECVQDMDHENMFWYRQDPGLGLRLIYFSYDVKMKEKGDIPEGYSVSREKKERFSLILESASTNQTSMYLCASSFRGSVQGSSPLHFGNGTRLTVT.

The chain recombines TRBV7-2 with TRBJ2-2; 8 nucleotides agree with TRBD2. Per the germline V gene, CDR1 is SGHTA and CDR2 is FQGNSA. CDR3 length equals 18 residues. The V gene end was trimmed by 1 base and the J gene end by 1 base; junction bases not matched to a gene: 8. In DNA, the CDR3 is TGTGCCAGCAGCTTAGTGTCTTCGGGGGGGTGGAACACCGGGGAGCTGTTTTTT. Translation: CASSLVSSGGWNTGELFF. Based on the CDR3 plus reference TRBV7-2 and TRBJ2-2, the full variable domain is GAGVSQSPSNKVTEKGKDVELRCDPISGHTALYWYRQSLGQGLEFLIYFQGNSAPDKSGLPSDRFSAERTGGSVSTLTIQRTQQEDSAVYLCASSLVSSGGWNTGELFFGEGSRLTVL.

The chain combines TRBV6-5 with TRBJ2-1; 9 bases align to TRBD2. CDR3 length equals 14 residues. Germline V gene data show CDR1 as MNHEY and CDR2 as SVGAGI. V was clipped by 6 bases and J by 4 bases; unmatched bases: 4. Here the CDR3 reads CASRQAGGYNEQFF. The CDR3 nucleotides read TGTGCCAGCAGGCAGGCGGGAGGGTACAATGAGCAGTTCTTC.

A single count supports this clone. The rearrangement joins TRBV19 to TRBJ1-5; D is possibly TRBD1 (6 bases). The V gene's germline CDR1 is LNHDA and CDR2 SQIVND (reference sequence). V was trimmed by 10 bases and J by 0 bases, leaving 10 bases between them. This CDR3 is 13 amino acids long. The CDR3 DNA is TGTGCCACCGGACAGACTAGCAATCAGCCCCAGCATTTT. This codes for CATGQTSNQPQHF.

The CDR3 reads CASSMTSGFTDTQYF. In DNA, the CDR3 is TGCGCCAGCAGCATGACTAGCGGGTTTACAGATACGCAGTATTTT. V and J are TRBV5-1 and TRBJ2-3, with 10 bases fitting TRBD2. This CDR3 contains 15 residues. In germline, CDR1 is SGHRS, CDR2 YFSETQ. V lost 4 bases, J lost 3 bases, and 5 bases stayed unmatched.